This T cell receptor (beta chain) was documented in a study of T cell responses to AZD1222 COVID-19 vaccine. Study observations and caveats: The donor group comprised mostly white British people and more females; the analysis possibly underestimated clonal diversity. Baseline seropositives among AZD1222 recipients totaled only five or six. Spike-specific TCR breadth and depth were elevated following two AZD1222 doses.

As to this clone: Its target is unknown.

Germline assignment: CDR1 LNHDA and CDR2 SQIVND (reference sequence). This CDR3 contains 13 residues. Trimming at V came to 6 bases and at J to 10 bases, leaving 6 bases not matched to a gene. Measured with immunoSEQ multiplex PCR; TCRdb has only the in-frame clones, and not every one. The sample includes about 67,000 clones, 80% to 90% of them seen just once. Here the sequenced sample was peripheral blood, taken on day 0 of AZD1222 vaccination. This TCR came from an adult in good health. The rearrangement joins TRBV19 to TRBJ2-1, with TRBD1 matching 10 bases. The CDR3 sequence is CASRTGTGVEQFF. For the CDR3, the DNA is TGTGCCAGTAGAACCGGGACAGGGGTAGAGCAGTTCTTC.